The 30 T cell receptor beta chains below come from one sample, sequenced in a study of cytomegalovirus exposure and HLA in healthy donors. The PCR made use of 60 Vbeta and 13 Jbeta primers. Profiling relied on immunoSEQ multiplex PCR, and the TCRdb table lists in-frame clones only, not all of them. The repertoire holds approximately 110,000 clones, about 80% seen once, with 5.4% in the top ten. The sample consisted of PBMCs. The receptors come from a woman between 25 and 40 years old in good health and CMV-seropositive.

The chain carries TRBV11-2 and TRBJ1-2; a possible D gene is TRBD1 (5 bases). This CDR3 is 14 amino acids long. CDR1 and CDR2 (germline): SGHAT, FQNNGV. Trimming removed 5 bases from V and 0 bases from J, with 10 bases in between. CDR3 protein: CASSISTANYGYTF. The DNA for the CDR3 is TGTGCCAGCAGCATCTCGACAGCTAACTATGGCTACACCTTC.

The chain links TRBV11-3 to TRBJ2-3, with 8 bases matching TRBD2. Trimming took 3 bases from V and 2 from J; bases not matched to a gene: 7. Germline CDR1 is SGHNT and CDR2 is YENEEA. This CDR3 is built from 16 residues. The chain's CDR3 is CASSFIAGPPTDTQYF. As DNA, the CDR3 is TGTGCCAGCAGCTTCATAGCGGGGCCCCCCACAGATACGCAGTATTTT. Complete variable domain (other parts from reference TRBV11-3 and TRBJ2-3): EAGVVQSPRYKIIEKKQPVAFWCNPISGHNTLYWYLQNLGQGPELLIRYENEEAVDDSQLPKDRFSAERLKGVDSTLKIQPAELGDSAVYLCASSFIAGPPTDTQYFGPGTRLTVL.

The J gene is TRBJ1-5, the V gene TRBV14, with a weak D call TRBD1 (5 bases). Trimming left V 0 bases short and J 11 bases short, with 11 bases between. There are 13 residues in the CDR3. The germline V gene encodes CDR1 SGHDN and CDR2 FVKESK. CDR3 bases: TGTGCCAGCAGCCAAGATCAGGGTCTGACCCAGCATTTT. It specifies CASSQDQGLTQHF.

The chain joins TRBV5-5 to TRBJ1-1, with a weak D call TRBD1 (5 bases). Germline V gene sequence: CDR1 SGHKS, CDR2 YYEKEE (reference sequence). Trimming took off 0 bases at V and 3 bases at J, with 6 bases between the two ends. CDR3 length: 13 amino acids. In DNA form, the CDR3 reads TGTGCCAGCAGCTTGGTCAGGGACACTGAAGCTTTCTTT. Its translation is CASSLVRDTEAFF.

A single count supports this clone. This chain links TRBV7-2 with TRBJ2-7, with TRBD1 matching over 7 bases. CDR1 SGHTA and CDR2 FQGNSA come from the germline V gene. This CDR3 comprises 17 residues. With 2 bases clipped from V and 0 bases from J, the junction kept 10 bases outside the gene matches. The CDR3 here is CASSLTGAITRSYEQYF. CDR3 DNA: TGTGCCAGCAGCTTAACAGGGGCCATCACTCGCTCCTACGAGCAGTACTTC.

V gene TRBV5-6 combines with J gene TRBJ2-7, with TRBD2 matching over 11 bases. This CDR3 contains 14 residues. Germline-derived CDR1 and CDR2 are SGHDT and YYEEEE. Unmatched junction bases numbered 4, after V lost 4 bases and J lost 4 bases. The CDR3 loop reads CASSALAGAYEQYF. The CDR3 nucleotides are TGTGCCAGCAGCGCACTAGCGGGGGCGTACGAGCAGTACTTC.

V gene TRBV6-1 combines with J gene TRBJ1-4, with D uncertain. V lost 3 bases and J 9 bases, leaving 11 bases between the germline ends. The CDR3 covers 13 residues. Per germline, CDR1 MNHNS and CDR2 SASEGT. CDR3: CASSDPGRQKLFF. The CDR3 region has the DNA TGTGCCAGCAGTGATCCAGGAAGGCAAAAACTGTTTTTT.

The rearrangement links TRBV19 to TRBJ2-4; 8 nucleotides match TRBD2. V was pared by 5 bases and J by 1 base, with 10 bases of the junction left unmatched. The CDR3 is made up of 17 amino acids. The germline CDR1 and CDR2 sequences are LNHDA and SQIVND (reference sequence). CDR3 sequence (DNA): TGTGCCAGTAGTCCCTCCGGCGGGGGGTGGGCCAAAAACATTCAGTACTTC. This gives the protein CASSPSGGGWAKNIQYF.

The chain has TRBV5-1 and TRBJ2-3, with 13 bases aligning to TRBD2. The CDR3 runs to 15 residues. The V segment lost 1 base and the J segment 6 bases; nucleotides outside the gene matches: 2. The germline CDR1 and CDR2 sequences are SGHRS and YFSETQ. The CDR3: CASSLRTSGGDTQYF. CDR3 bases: TGCGCCAGCAGCTTGAGGACTAGCGGGGGCGATACGCAGTATTTT. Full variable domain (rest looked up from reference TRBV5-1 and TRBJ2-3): KAGVTQTPRYLIKTRGQQVTLSCSPISGHRSVSWYQQTPGQGLQFLFEYFSETQRNKGNFPGRFSGRQFSNSRSEMNVSTLELGDSALYLCASSLRTSGGDTQYFGPGTRLTVL.

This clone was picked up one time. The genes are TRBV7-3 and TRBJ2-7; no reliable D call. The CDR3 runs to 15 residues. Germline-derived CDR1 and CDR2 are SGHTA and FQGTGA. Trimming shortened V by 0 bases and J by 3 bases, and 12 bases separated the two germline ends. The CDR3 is CASSLTSSGNYEQYF. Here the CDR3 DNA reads TGTGCCAGCAGCTTAACTTCGTCAGGCAACTACGAGCAGTACTTC.

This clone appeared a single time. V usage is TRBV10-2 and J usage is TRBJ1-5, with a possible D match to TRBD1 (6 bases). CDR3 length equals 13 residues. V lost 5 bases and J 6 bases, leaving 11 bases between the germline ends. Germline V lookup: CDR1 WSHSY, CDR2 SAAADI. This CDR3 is CASSPGAAQPQHF. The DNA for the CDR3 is TGCGCCAGCAGTCCAGGGGCAGCTCAGCCCCAGCATTTT.

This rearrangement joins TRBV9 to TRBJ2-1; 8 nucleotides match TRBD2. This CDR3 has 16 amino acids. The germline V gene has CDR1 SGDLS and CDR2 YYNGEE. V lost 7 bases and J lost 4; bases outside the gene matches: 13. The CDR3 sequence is CASLCKLAGVYNEQFF. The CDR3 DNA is TGTGCCAGCCTCTGTAAGCTAGCGGGCGTATACAATGAGCAGTTCTTC.

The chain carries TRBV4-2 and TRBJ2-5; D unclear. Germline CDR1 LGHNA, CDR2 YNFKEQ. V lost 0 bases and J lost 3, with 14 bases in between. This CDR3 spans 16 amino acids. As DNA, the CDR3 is TGTGCCAGCAGCCAAGATGATACACACCTAGAAGAGACCCAGTACTTC. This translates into CASSQDDTHLEETQYF.

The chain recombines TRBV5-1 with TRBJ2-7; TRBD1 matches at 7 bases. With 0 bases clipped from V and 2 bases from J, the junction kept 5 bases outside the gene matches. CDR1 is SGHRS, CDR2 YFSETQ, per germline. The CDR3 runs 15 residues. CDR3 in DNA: TGCGCCAGCAGCTTGGCCGGGGACAGCACCTACGAGCAGTACTTC. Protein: CASSLAGDSTYEQYF.

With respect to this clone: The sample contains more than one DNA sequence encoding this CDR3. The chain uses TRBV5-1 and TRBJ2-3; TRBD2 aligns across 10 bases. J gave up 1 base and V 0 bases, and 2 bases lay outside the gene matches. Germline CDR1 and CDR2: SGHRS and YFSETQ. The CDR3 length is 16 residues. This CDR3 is CASSLVGTSGTDTQYF. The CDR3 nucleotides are TGCGCCAGCAGCTTGGTGGGGACTAGCGGCACAGATACGCAGTATTTT.

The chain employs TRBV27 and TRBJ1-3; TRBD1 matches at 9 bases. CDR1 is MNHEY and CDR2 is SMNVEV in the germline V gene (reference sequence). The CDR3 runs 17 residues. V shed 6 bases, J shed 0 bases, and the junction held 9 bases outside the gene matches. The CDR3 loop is CASSRTLTGGSGNTIYF. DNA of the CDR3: TGTGCCAGCAGCCGTACCCTGACAGGGGGCTCTGGAAACACCATATATTTT.

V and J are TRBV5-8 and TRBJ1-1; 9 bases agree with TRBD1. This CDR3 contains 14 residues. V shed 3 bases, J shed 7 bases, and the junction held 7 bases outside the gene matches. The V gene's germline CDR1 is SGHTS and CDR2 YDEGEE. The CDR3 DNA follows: TGTGCCAGCAGCTCCGGGACAGGGAAAGGTGAAGCTTTCTTT. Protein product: CASSSGTGKGEAFF.

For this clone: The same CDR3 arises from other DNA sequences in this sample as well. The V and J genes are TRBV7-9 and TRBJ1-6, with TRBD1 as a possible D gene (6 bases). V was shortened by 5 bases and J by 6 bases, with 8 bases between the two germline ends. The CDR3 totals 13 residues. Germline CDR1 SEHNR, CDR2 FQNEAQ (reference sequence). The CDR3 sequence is CASSLQGNSPLHF. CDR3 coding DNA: TGTGCCAGCAGCCTACAGGGTAATTCACCCCTCCACTTT. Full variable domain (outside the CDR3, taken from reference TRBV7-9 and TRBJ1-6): DTGVSQNPRHKITKRGQNVTFRCDPISEHNRLYWYRQTLGQGPEFLTYFQNEAQLEKSRLLSDRFSAERPKGSFSTLEIQRTEQGDSAMYLCASSLQGNSPLHFGNGTRLTVT.

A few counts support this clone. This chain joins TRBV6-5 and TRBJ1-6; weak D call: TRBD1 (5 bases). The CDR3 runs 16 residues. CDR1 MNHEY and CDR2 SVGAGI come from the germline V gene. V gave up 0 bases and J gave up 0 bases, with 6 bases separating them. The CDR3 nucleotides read TGTGCCAGCAGTTACTCGGACAACTCCTATAATTCACCCCTCCACTTT. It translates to CASSYSDNSYNSPLHF.

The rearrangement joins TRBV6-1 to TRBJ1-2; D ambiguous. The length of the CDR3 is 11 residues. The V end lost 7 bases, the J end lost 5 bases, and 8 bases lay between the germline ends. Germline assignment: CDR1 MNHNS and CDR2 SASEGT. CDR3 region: CASTHGYGYTF. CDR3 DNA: TGTGCCAGCACCCACGGGTATGGCTACACCTTC.

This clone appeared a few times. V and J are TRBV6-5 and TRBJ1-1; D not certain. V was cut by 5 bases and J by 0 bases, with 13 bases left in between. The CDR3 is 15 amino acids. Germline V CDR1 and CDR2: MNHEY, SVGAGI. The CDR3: CASSQSILMNTEAFF. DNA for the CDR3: TGTGCCAGCAGTCAATCAATTCTAATGAACACTGAAGCTTTCTTT.

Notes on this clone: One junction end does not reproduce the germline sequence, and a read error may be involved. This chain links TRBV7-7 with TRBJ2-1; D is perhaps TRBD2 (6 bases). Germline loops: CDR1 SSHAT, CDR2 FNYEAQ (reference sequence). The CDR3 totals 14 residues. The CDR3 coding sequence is TGTGCTAGCAGCACGGGGGACGGGGTCAATGAGCAGTTCTTC. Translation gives CASSTGDGVNEQFF.

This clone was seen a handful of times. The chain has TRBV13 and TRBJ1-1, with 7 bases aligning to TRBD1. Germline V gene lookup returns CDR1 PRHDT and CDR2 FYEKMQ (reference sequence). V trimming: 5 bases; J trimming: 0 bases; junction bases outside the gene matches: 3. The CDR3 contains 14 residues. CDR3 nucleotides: TGTGCCAGCAGCCTGGGACAGTTGAACACTGAAGCTTTCTTT. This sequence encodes CASSLGQLNTEAFF.

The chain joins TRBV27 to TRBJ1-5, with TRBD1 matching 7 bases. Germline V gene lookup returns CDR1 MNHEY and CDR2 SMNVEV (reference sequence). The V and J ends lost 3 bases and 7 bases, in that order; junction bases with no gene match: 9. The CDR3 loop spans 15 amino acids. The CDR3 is CASSFSWTGNQPQHF. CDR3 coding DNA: TGTGCCAGCAGTTTCTCATGGACAGGAAACCAGCCCCAGCATTTT.

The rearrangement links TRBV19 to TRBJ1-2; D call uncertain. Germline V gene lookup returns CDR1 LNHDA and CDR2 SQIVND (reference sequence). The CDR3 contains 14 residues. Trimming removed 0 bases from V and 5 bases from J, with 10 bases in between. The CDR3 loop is CASSIDRGTYGYTF. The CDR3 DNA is TGTGCCAGTAGTATAGATCGAGGAACTTATGGCTACACCTTC.

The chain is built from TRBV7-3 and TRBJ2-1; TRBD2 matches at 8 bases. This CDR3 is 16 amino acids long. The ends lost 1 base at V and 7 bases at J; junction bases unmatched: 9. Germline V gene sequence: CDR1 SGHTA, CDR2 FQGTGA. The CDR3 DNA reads TGTGCCAGCAGCTTAAGTGGTAGCGGGACGGGAAATGAGCAGTTCTTC. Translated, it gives CASSLSGSGTGNEQFF.

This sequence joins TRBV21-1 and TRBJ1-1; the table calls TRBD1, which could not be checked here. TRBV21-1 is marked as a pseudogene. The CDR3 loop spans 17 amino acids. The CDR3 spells CASNRDRQAMRYTEAFF. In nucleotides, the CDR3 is TGTGCCAGCAACCGGGACAGGCAAGCGATGCGGTACACTGAAGCTTTCTTT.

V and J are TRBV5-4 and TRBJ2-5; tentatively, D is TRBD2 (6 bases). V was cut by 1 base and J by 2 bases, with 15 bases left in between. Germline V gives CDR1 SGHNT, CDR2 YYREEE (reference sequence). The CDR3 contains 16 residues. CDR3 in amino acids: CASSLPRGIEQETQYF. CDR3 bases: TGTGCCAGCAGCTTGCCCCGGGGGATTGAACAAGAGACCCAGTACTTC.

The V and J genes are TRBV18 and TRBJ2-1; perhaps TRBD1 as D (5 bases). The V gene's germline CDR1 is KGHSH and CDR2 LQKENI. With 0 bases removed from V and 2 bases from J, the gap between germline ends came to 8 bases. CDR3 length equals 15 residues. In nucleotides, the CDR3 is TGTGCCAGCTCACCACCACAACAGGCCTACAATGAGCAGTTCTTC. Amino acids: CASSPPQQAYNEQFF.

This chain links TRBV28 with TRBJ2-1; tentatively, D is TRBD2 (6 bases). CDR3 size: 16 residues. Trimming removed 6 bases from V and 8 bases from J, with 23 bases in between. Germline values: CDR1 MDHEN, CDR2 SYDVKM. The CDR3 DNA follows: TGTGCCAGCAGCGTAGCAGGCGGGACGGCAGGCGATGAGCAGTTCTTC. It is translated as CASSVAGGTAGDEQFF.